This TCR beta chain came from a study of cytomegalovirus exposure and HLA in healthy donors. Overall study: The platform used for the 120 or so validation repertoires matched that of the 666 first-cohort repertoires, a later analysis reported. Regarding the study as a whole: Overall, around 160 TCR beta chains were annotated as cytomegalovirus-associated. Reportedly, diagnosis of cytomegalovirus status by the classifier showed high specificity and sensitivity.

Details on this clone: The antigen remains undetermined.

Assay: immunoSEQ multiplex PCR; the TCRdb copy retains only in-frame clones and omits some. Of about 130,000 clones listed, roughly 87% are singletons. Germline V lookup: CDR1 MNHEY, CDR2 SVGAGI. V lost 4 bases to trimming and J lost 7 bases, with 8 bases between them. The CDR3 is 13 residues long. The rearrangement uses TRBV6-5 and TRBJ1-6; D is ambiguous. The source material was PBMCs. The source is a woman under 30 in good health and CMV-seropositive. CDR3 in DNA: TGTGCCAGCAGTTCTACCTGGAATTCACCCCTCCACTTT. Its protein product is CASSSTWNSPLHF.